The entry below gives a single T cell receptor (beta chain) sequence along with its context. Only in-frame clones appear in the TCRdb table, and some are missing; sequencing was by immunoSEQ multiplex PCR. The data contain 45,000 to 60,000 clones, 91% of them singletons. This entry is derived from a study of technical replicates of blood from a handful of donors. CDR3 size: 12 residues. V lost 6 bases and J lost 10, with 12 bases in between. CDR1 is SNHLY and CDR2 is FYNNEI in the germline V gene. Source material: PBMCs. The receptor was isolated from a human donor in good health. Some clones in this sample may be carry-over from other donors' samples. The J gene is TRBJ1-4, the V gene TRBV2; tentative D call: TRBD1 (5 bases). The CDR3 nucleotides are TGTGCCAGCAGGGGGGACTACGGAAAACTGTTTTTT. Translating gives CASRGDYGKLFF.